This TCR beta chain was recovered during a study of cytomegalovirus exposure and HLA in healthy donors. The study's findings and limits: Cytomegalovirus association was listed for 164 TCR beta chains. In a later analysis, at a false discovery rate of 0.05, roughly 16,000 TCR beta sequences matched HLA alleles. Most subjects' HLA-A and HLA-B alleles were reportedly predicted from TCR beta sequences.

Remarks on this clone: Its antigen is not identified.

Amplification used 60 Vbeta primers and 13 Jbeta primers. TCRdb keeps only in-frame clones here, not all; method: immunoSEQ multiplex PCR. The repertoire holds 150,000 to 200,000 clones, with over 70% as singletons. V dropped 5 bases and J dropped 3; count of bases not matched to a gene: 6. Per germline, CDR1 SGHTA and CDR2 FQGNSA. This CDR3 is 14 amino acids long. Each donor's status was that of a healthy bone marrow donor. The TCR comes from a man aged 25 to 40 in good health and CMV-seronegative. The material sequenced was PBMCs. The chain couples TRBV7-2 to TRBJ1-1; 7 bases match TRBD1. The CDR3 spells CASSPGQPYTEAFF. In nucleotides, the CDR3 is TGTGCCAGCAGCCCGGGACAGCCTTACACTGAAGCTTTCTTT.